The next 14 T cell receptor beta chains were all read from a single sample in a study of blood T cell repertoires in COVID-19. Produced via immunoSEQ multiplex PCR; TCRdb's table is partial and in-frame only. In the table there are 200,000 to 250,000 clones, over 80% of which are singletons. The sample consisted of PBMCs or T cells enriched from blood (not recorded which). The origin of the receptors is a man between 18 and 35 years old with acute COVID-19.

This chain connects TRBV7-9 to TRBJ1-1, with D uncertain. Trimming shortened V by 8 bases and J by 10 bases, and 11 bases separated the two germline ends. Germline-derived CDR1 and CDR2 are SEHNR and FQNEAQ (reference sequence). This CDR3 contains 10 residues. The CDR3: CASGEGVAFF. The CDR3 coding sequence is TGTGCCAGCGGGGAGGGAGTAGCTTTCTTT.

This clone came up a few times. The V gene is TRBV4-1, the J gene TRBJ1-1; the match to TRBD1 covers 7 bases. V was clipped by 2 bases and J by 2 bases; unmatched bases: 11. CDR3 length equals 17 residues. Germline V gene data show CDR1 as MGHRA and CDR2 as YSYEKL. The chain's CDR3 is CASSQLYGEGANTEAFF. DNA of the CDR3: TGCGCCAGCAGCCAACTTTACGGAGAGGGGGCTAACACTGAAGCTTTCTTT.

V is TRBV19 and J is TRBJ2-5; 9 bases align to TRBD2. The trim removed 6 bases at V and 4 bases at J, leaving 6 bases unmatched. This CDR3 is 14 amino acids long. Germline V lookup: CDR1 LNHDA, CDR2 SQIVND (reference sequence). The CDR3 sequence is CASSLSGGVETQYF. DNA for the CDR3: TGTGCCAGTAGCCTTAGCGGGGGCGTAGAGACCCAGTACTTC. Filled out from reference TRBV19 and TRBJ2-5, the complete variable domain reads DGGITQSPKYLFRKEGQNVTLSCEQNLNHDAMYWYRQDPGQGLRLIYYSQIVNDFQKGDIAEGYSVSREKKESFPLTVTSAQKNPTAFYLCASSLSGGVETQYFGPGTRLLVL.

This chain links TRBV9 with TRBJ1-4; 9 nucleotides agree with TRBD1. The V and J ends lost 3 bases and 5 bases, in that order; junction bases with no gene match: 8. CDR3 length: 16 amino acids. CDR1 and CDR2 (germline): SGDLS, YYNGEE. The CDR3 is CASSATGTGHNEKLFF. Written as DNA, the CDR3 is TGTGCCAGCAGCGCAACCGGGACAGGGCACAATGAAAAACTGTTTTTT.

CDR3 sequence: CASSQTNPRGSSYNEQFF. In DNA form, the CDR3 reads TGTGCCAGCAGCCAAACAAACCCCAGGGGGAGCTCCTACAATGAGCAGTTCTTC. The chain recombines TRBV14 with TRBJ2-1; 7 bases are a match to TRBD1. CDR1 SGHDN and CDR2 FVKESK come from the germline V gene. The CDR3 runs 18 residues. Unmatched junction bases numbered 10, after V lost 2 bases and J lost 0 bases.

The chain employs TRBV7-9 and TRBJ1-2; no clear D gene. Germline values: CDR1 SEHNR, CDR2 FQNEAQ (reference sequence). The CDR3 covers 14 residues. The V end lost 1 base, the J end lost 6 bases, and 12 bases lay between the germline ends. CDR3 DNA: TGTGCCAGCAGCTTAGGTTCGGGGATCGATGGCTACACCTTC. This translates into CASSLGSGIDGYTF. Together with reference TRBV7-9 and TRBJ1-2, the CDR3 gives the full variable domain: DTGVSQNPRHKITKRGQNVTFRCDPISEHNRLYWYRQTLGQGPEFLTYFQNEAQLEKSRLLSDRFSAERPKGSFSTLEIQRTEQGDSAMYLCASSLGSGIDGYTFGSGTRLTVV.

This clone was counted a few times. V is TRBV11-2 and J is TRBJ2-4, with 8 positions matching TRBD2. The germline V gene encodes CDR1 SGHAT and CDR2 FQNNGV. CDR3 size: 14 residues. The ends lost 3 bases at V and 4 bases at J; junction bases unmatched: 2. The CDR3 reads CASSLGLGKNIQYF. In DNA, the CDR3 is TGTGCCAGCAGCTTGGGACTAGGGAAAAACATTCAGTACTTC.

The chain employs TRBV19 and TRBJ1-5; possibly TRBD1 for D (5 bases). The V end was cut by 6 bases, the J end by 7 bases, with 19 bases between. In germline, CDR1 is LNHDA, CDR2 SQIVND (reference sequence). The CDR3 covers 15 residues. CDR3 nucleotides: TGTGCCAGTAGCCTCCAGGGTTCGTCTCCCCAGCCCCAGCATTTT. Translating gives CASSLQGSSPQPQHF. Using reference TRBV19 and TRBJ1-5 for the parts outside the CDR3, the full variable domain is DGGITQSPKYLFRKEGQNVTLSCEQNLNHDAMYWYRQDPGQGLRLIYYSQIVNDFQKGDIAEGYSVSREKKESFPLTVTSAQKNPTAFYLCASSLQGSSPQPQHFGDGTRLSIL.

This clone was picked up one time. V is TRBV6-2 or TRBV6-3 and J is TRBJ2-7, with TRBD1 identical over 8 bases. This CDR3 comprises 16 residues. The ends lost 6 bases at V and 2 bases at J; junction bases unmatched: 12. Germline V gene sequence: CDR1 MNHEY, CDR2 SVGEGT. The CDR3 DNA is TGTGCCAGCAGACCTTTTGGTGGGACAGGAGCCTACGAGCAGTACTTC. Translation: CASRPFGGTGAYEQYF.

The sample holds a few counts of this clone. In nucleotides, the CDR3 is TGCGCCAGCAGCCAAGGCACAGGAATGAATCAGCCCCAGCATTTT. It codes for CASSQGTGMNQPQHF. This sequence joins TRBV4-1 and TRBJ1-5, with D maybe TRBD1 (5 bases). V was cut by 1 base and J by 4 bases, with 11 bases left in between. Germline V gene lookup returns CDR1 MGHRA and CDR2 YSYEKL. This CDR3 has 15 residues.

This chain links TRBV29-1 with TRBJ2-7; D not resolved. Trimming took off 6 bases at V and 1 base at J, with 16 bases between the two ends. The CDR3 is 14 amino acids. Per the germline V gene, CDR1 is SQVTM and CDR2 is ANQGSEA. The CDR3 nucleotides are TGCAGCGTAAGTTGGGCAGCTAATTCCTACGAGCAGTACTTC. Residues: CSVSWAANSYEQYF.

This clone appeared once. The rearrangement uses TRBV6-5 and TRBJ2-7; D possibly corresponds to TRBD1 (6 bases). The germline CDR1 and CDR2 sequences are MNHEY and SVGAGI. Trimming removed 6 bases from V and 5 bases from J, with 20 bases in between. This CDR3 region has 15 residues. Written as DNA, the CDR3 is TGTGCCAGCAGGGCTAGGGGGAACAGGGTCAACGAGCAGTACTTC. This translates into CASRARGNRVNEQYF.

The V call is TRBV9, the J call TRBJ1-2; 7 bases agree with TRBD1. V was clipped by 6 bases and J by 6 bases; unmatched bases: 14. The CDR3 sequence is 15 residues long. The V gene's germline CDR1 is SGDLS and CDR2 YYNGEE. CDR3 bases: TGTGCCAGCACCCAGGGGGGTAGCGCCCCTCATGGCTACACCTTC. Amino acids: CASTQGGSAPHGYTF.

V gene TRBV4-1 combines with J gene TRBJ2-3, with D unresolved. The CDR3 is 14 residues long. The germline V and J ends were trimmed by 0 bases and 1 base, with 5 bases remaining between them. Looked up from germline, CDR1 is MGHRA and CDR2 is YSYEKL. In DNA form, the CDR3 reads TGCGCCAGCAGCCAAGATCAGGGCACAGATACGCAGTATTTT. Amino acids: CASSQDQGTDTQYF.